This T cell receptor beta chain was profiled in a study of T cells expressing NK-cell markers. Study overall: Researchers got TCR beta repertoires out of sorted CD3+CD56+NKG2C+, CD3+CD56+NKG2C- and CD3+CD56-NKG2C+ T cells.

With respect to this clonotype: Antigen unknown.

General study results and limits: Expanded NKG2C+ T cell clones were not confirmed as HCMV-specific.

The CDR3 covers 16 residues. Germline loops: CDR1 SGHRS, CDR2 YFSETQ. TCRdb reprocessed the 5' RACE reads, keeping one entry per CDR3 protein, no DNA. The sample table includes almost 450,000 distinct CDR3 sequences. Specimen: blood T cells: a sorted CD56 or NKG2C T cell subset, CD4+ or CD8+ T cells, or bulk PBMC T cells (not recorded which). This TCR derives from a woman aged 18 to 75 in good health. This chain uses TRBV5-1 with TRBJ2-5; TCRdb gives TRBD2 as the D gene, but with no DNA this cannot be confirmed. The CDR3 spells CASSLGGTSGQETQYF. Together with reference TRBV5-1 and TRBJ2-5, the CDR3 gives the full variable domain: KAGVTQTPRYLIKTRGQQVTLSCSPISGHRSVSWYQQTPGQGLQFLFEYFSETQRNKGNFPGRFSGRQFSNSRSEMNVSTLELGDSALYLCASSLGGTSGQETQYFGPGTRLLVL.